This passage covers 19 T cell receptor beta chains from one sample sequenced in a study of cytomegalovirus exposure and HLA in healthy donors. The primer mix had 60 Vbeta and 13 Jbeta primers. Libraries were prepared by immunoSEQ multiplex PCR; TCRdb keeps only in-frame clonotypes and omits some of them. The sample includes about 150,000 clones, less than 85% of them seen just once. Material for sequencing was PBMCs. These receptors all come from a woman aged 50 to 65 in good health and CMV-seropositive.

The chain carries TRBV7-2 and TRBJ2-7; D may be TRBD2 (7 bases). CDR3 length: 14 residues. V lost 4 bases and J 0 bases, leaving 10 bases between the germline ends. Germline CDR1 and CDR2: SGHTA and FQGNSA. The CDR3 DNA reads TGTGCCAGCAGCTGGGGGGGCTCCTCCTACGAGCAGTACTTC. Protein sequence: CASSWGGSSYEQYF.

The chain recombines TRBV19 with TRBJ2-7; D ambiguous. This CDR3 contains 13 residues. Trimming cost V 6 bases and J 0 bases, with 9 bases left between them. In germline, CDR1 is LNHDA, CDR2 SQIVND (reference sequence). The CDR3 bases are TGTGCCAGTAGACCCGACACCTCCTACGAGCAGTACTTC. This encodes CASRPDTSYEQYF.

The V call is TRBV10-3, the J call TRBJ2-1, with a weak D call TRBD2 (5 bases). The CDR3 is made up of 11 amino acids. V was pared by 4 bases and J by 11 bases, with 9 bases between. Germline V gene sequence: CDR1 ENHRY, CDR2 SYGVKD. In DNA, the CDR3 is TGTGCCATCAGTGGAGACTACAAGCAGTTCTTC. Translating it yields CAISGDYKQFF.

A single count supports this clone. The gene calls are TRBV6-5 and TRBJ2-1, with D maybe TRBD1 (6 bases). Germline V gene sequence: CDR1 MNHEY, CDR2 SVGAGI. The CDR3 has 15 residues. Trimming cost V 2 bases and J 7 bases, with 15 bases left between them. The CDR3 DNA reads TGTGCCAGCAGTTACCGCAGGGGATCTAAAAATGAGCAGTTCTTC. Amino acids: CASSYRRGSKNEQFF.

The V gene is TRBV19, the J gene TRBJ1-2, with D possibly TRBD1 on 6 matching bases. CDR3 length: 12 amino acids. With 6 bases removed from V and 7 bases from J, the gap between germline ends came to 12 bases. The germline V gene encodes CDR1 LNHDA and CDR2 SQIVND (reference sequence). Here the CDR3 reads CASSQQGSGYTF. The CDR3 bases are TGTGCCAGTAGCCAACAGGGAAGTGGCTACACCTTC.

A remark on this clone: Distinct nucleotide sequences in the sample also encode this CDR3. This rearrangement joins TRBV5-6 to TRBJ2-1, with 8 bases fitting TRBD2. The V gene's germline CDR1 is SGHDT and CDR2 YYEEEE. After removal of 2 bases from V and 0 bases from J, the junction contained 4 bases not matched to a gene. The CDR3 runs to 16 residues. The CDR3 protein is CASSFGGGSSYNEQFF. CDR3 DNA: TGTGCCAGCAGCTTCGGGGGGGGGAGCTCCTACAATGAGCAGTTCTTC.

The V gene is TRBV7-2, the J gene TRBJ2-4; 7 nucleotides match TRBD2. Germline-derived CDR1 and CDR2 are SGHTA and FQGNSA. The CDR3 contains 17 residues. Trimming cost V 2 bases and J 2 bases; bases outside gene matches: 9. The CDR3 here is CASSLLGGPPSKNIQYF. CDR3 DNA: TGTGCCAGCAGCTTACTGGGAGGGCCGCCCTCCAAAAACATTCAGTACTTC.

This chain joins TRBV19 and TRBJ1-5, with 9 bases lining up with TRBD1. This CDR3 contains 22 residues. The germline CDR1 and CDR2 sequences are LNHDA and SQIVND (reference sequence). Trimming cost V 5 bases and J 2 bases; bases outside gene matches: 25. The CDR3 coding sequence is TGTGCCAGTAGTCACCGACAACCCCCCGGGACAGGGAGGGGTGGTGGCAATCAGCCCCAGCATTTT. This encodes CASSHRQPPGTGRGGGNQPQHF.

The chain uses TRBV18 and TRBJ2-6; no clear D. Trimming took off 3 bases at V and 4 bases at J, with 10 bases between the two ends. The length of the CDR3 is 15 residues. Germline V CDR1 and CDR2: KGHSH, LQKENI. CDR3 region: CASSPSSVGANVLTF. As DNA, the CDR3 is TGTGCCAGCTCACCGTCTTCGGTCGGGGCCAACGTCCTGACTTTC.

This clone was observed once. V and J are TRBV4-3 and TRBJ2-1; D is unresolved. There are 13 residues in the CDR3. V was cut by 0 bases and J by 5 bases, with 5 bases left in between. From germline, CDR1 is LGHNA and CDR2 YSLEER. The CDR3 DNA reads TGCGCCAGCAGCCAAGAGCAGAACAATGAGCAGTTCTTC. Its protein is CASSQEQNNEQFF.

CDR3: CASSWGRGYEQYF. CDR3 coding DNA: TGTGCCAGCAGCTGGGGGAGGGGTTACGAGCAGTACTTC. The chain employs TRBV5-6 and TRBJ2-7, with 7 bases fitting TRBD2. Germline V lookup: CDR1 SGHDT, CDR2 YYEEEE. The CDR3 has 13 residues. The trim removed 3 bases at V and 4 bases at J, leaving 4 bases unmatched. Together with reference TRBV5-6 and TRBJ2-7, the CDR3 gives the full variable domain: DAGVTQSPTHLIKTRGQQVTLRCSPKSGHDTVSWYQQALGQGPQFIFQYYEEEERQRGNFPDRFSGHQFPNYSSELNVNALLLGDSALYLCASSWGRGYEQYFGPGTRLTVT.

The chain couples TRBV7-9 to TRBJ1-5, with D hard to call. Germline CDR1 SEHNR, CDR2 FQNEAQ (reference sequence). Trimming stripped 4 bases from V and 2 bases from J, with 9 bases between. This CDR3 is built from 14 residues. Here the CDR3 DNA reads TGTGCCAGCAGCTCCCTGGGAGGCAATCAGCCCCAGCATTTT. It encodes CASSSLGGNQPQHF.

This clone occurred a few times. The chain uses TRBV7-9 and TRBJ1-5; 8 bases agree with TRBD1. V gave up 1 base and J gave up 6 bases; unmatched junction bases: 5. The CDR3 has 15 amino acids. CDR1 is SEHNR, CDR2 FQNEAQ, per germline (reference sequence). CDR3 residues: CASSLGPTGGQPQHF. The CDR3 bases are TGTGCCAGCAGCTTAGGACCTACAGGGGGTCAGCCCCAGCATTTT.

This clone was seen a few times. V and J are TRBV6-5 and TRBJ1-6; 7 nucleotides agree with TRBD1. There are 15 residues in the CDR3. Trimming removed 5 bases from V and 6 bases from J; junction bases left unmatched: 7. Looked up from germline, CDR1 is MNHEY and CDR2 is SVGAGI. The CDR3 DNA is TGTGCCAGCAGTGCGGACGACAGGGTTAATTCACCCCTCCACTTT. Its protein product is CASSADDRVNSPLHF.

The V call is TRBV6-6, the J call TRBJ1-1; no clear D. Germline loops: CDR1 MNHNY, CDR2 SVGAGI (reference sequence). The CDR3 has 15 residues. V lost 0 bases, J lost 4 bases, and 12 bases lay in between. In DNA, the CDR3 is TGTGCCAGCAGTTACTCGGAGGTGCCGGGCACTGAAGCTTTCTTT. This translates into CASSYSEVPGTEAFF.

J is TRBJ2-2 and V is TRBV5-1; perhaps TRBD1 as D (5 bases). Trimming cost V 0 bases and J 1 base, with 10 bases left between them. The CDR3 totals 16 residues. Germline V CDR1 and CDR2: SGHRS, YFSETQ. Here the CDR3 DNA reads TGCGCCAGCAGCTTGGCCGTCACAGGGAACACCGGGGAGCTGTTTTTT. Encoded protein: CASSLAVTGNTGELFF.

The chain combines TRBV6-5 with TRBJ2-7; TRBD1 matches 9 bases. The germline gives CDR1 MNHEY, CDR2 SVGAGI. The CDR3 has 14 amino acids. V lost 6 bases, J lost 5 bases, and 8 bases stayed unmatched. In DNA, the CDR3 is TGTGCCAGCAGGGCCACAGGGGGCCTCGACGAGCAGTACTTC. Translation gives CASRATGGLDEQYF.

This chain connects TRBV7-6 to TRBJ2-5; D call uncertain. From germline, CDR1 is SGHVS and CDR2 FNYEAQ. This CDR3 has 13 residues. Trimming removed 3 bases at V and 5 bases at J, with 10 bases between. As DNA, the CDR3 is TGTGCCAGCAGCTTCGGTAGCTGGGAGACCCAGTACTTC. Amino acid sequence: CASSFGSWETQYF.

The chain joins TRBV5-7 to TRBJ2-2, with D possibly being TRBD1 (5 bases). TRBV5-7 is an open reading frame, and its role is uncertain. The germline V and J ends were trimmed by 2 bases and 1 base, with 12 bases remaining between them. The CDR3 extends over 16 amino acids. The CDR3 region is CASSFWQGGNTGELFF. The CDR3 DNA is TGTGCCAGCAGCTTTTGGCAGGGTGGGAACACCGGGGAGCTGTTTTTT.